This T cell receptor beta chain derives from a study of cytotoxic CD8 clonotypes in ibrutinib-treated CLL. The protocol was immunoSEQ multiplex PCR, while the TCRdb copy is restricted to in-frame clones and leaves out a portion. The table has some 160,000 clones, about 80% seen once; the top ten hold around 2.1%. Findings of the study overall: Clonality grew at ibrutinib response; at progression, it decreased back toward baseline.

This clone was picked up a small number of times. Its target is not known. The input for sequencing was PBMCs, taken after 12 months of ibrutinib treatment. The sequence was collected from a human donor with chronic lymphocytic leukemia.

The CDR3 here is CASGRDRVIAFF. In nucleotides, the CDR3 is TGCGCCAGCGGCCGGGACAGGGTAATCGCTTTCTTT. The chain uses TRBV4-3 and TRBJ1-1, with 9 positions matching TRBD1. The CDR3 covers 12 residues. The germline V gene encodes CDR1 LGHNA and CDR2 YSLEER. J gave up 11 bases and V 8 bases, and 9 bases lay outside the gene matches.